This T cell receptor beta chain derives from a study of blood T cell repertoires in COVID-19 (TCRdb year 2020). Broadly, across the study: The collaborator samples originated in the United States, Italy and Spain and spanned the acute and convalescent phases of COVID-19. The prospective study material was composed of cDNA or gDNA derived from T cells, B-cell-depleted T cells, or PBMCs. Subjects who had been exposed to COVID-19, were actively infected with it, or had recovered from it provided the deeply sampled blood TCRbeta repertoires that made up the dataset. A freely available public database, intended as a resource for researchers studying the immune response to SARS-CoV-2, is where the repertoires were released. Samples were obtained from the ongoing ImmuneRACE study (first 160 participants) and from roughly 1,300 subjects provided by 6 global collaborators. A de-identified subject ID, COVID-19 status, age in years and sex were almost always included in the sample metadata. Where available, HLA class I and class II types were taken from metadata supplied by the sample provider and were not determined by assay-based typing. Results and caveats for the whole study, not just this receptor: Clinical and demographic metadata were provided uncurated, with the amount varying by source and participant.

This clone has only one observation. Its specific antigen is unknown. There are no base qualities to consult, and no much larger clone falls within one base. The CDR3 has 12 amino acids, counting the end cysteine and phenylalanine. Only the CDR3 DNA stays, 36 bases, in frame from base 1. V is pared back by 5 bases and J by 1 base, with 6 bases lying between the germline termini. As encoded in the germline V gene, CDR1 is SGHTA while CDR2 is FQGNSA. TCRbeta CDR3 regions were amplified from genomic DNA by means of the immunoSEQ Assay, a bias-controlled multiplex PCR. Per the source publication's procedure: The number of nucleated cells in each sample was estimated by amplification of reference gene primers within the assay. To quantify the absolute abundance of each unique TCRbeta CDR3 rearrangement, sequence reads were collapsed and filtered. For each sample, productive Simpson clonality was calculated as the square root of Simpson's diversity index across productive rearrangements. Imported from immuneACCESS, the table was reduced by TCRdb to in-frame sequences with V and J called. These copies leave out some clones; in studies compared against another copy, an unresolved V gene accounts for under half, and the cause of the remainder is not known. V, J and clone size reflect that table, while D and trimming were determined from the DNA. This sample has fewer than 400,000 clones in its table, and around 83% of those were observed once. The ten largest clones represent around 3% of the sample.

Collaborating institutions collected whole blood in K2EDTA tubes following their own protocols. For TCRbeta analysis, collaborators shipped samples as frozen whole blood, isolated PBMCs, or DNA extracted from either of those sample types. The specimen sequenced was peripheral blood. The rearrangement combines TRBV7-2 with TRBJ2-7; too little of a D gene remains to name it. The TCR sequence derives from a young man with active or convalescent COVID-19. The CDR3 protein sequence reads: CASSTGSYEQYF. The nucleotide sequence is given as TGTGCCAGCAGCACCGGGTCCTACGAGCAGTACTTC.